Shown below are 32 T cell receptor beta chains from a single sample sequenced in a study of cytomegalovirus exposure and HLA in healthy donors. Assay: immunoSEQ multiplex PCR; the TCRdb copy retains only in-frame clones and omits some. The repertoire holds 150,000 to 200,000 clones, with roughly 86% as singletons. The sample was PBMCs. Every receptor here comes from a woman under 30 in good health and CMV-seropositive.

CDR3 residues: CASSLGQNTEAFF. The CDR3 DNA reads as TGTGCCAGCAGCCTGGGGCAGAACACTGAAGCTTTCTTT. This chain joins TRBV14 and TRBJ1-1; possibly TRBD1 for D (5 bases). This CDR3 contains 13 residues. Per the germline V gene, CDR1 is SGHDN and CDR2 is FVKESK. The V and J ends lost 4 bases and 1 base respectively, with 7 bases between them.

J is TRBJ1-4 and V is TRBV7-9; 9 nucleotides match TRBD1. Germline CDR1 SEHNR, CDR2 FQNEAQ (reference sequence). The CDR3 length is 14 residues. Trimming at V came to 5 bases and at J to 6 bases, leaving 4 bases not matched to a gene. CDR3 coding DNA: TGTGCCAGCAGCACGGACAGGGGTGATGAAAAACTGTTTTTT. Encoded protein: CASSTDRGDEKLFF.

The J gene is TRBJ2-1, the V gene TRBV28, with D possibly TRBD1 on 6 matching bases. Germline CDR1 and CDR2: MDHEN and SYDVKM. This CDR3 is built from 15 residues. The germline V and J ends were trimmed by 1 base and 5 bases, with 12 bases remaining between them. CDR3 loop: CASSLSQGSHNEQFF. CDR3 sequence (DNA): TGTGCCAGCAGTTTATCGCAGGGGTCGCACAATGAGCAGTTCTTC.

The chain joins TRBV9 to TRBJ2-1, with 7 nucleotides matching TRBD2. Trimming took 0 bases from V and 7 from J; bases not matched to a gene: 13. There are 17 residues in the CDR3. CDR1 is SGDLS, CDR2 YYNGEE, per germline. The CDR3 is CASSVASRTRSGNEQFF. The CDR3 DNA reads TGTGCCAGCAGCGTAGCTTCCAGGACTAGATCTGGGAATGAGCAGTTCTTC.

V usage is TRBV29-1 and J usage is TRBJ2-1; maybe TRBD2 (5 bases). Germline V gene lookup returns CDR1 SQVTM and CDR2 ANQGSEA. V shed 4 bases and J shed 9 bases, with 7 bases lying between them. The CDR3 contains 10 residues. The CDR3 protein is CSVGTFEQFF. The DNA for the CDR3 is TGCAGCGTTGGGACTTTTGAGCAGTTCTTC.

The chain recombines TRBV6-5 with TRBJ1-2; tentatively, D is TRBD1 (6 bases). Trimming took 6 bases from V and 4 from J, leaving 9 bases between them. Germline CDR1 is MNHEY and CDR2 is SVGAGI. This CDR3 comprises 12 residues. The CDR3 protein is CASRRGSYGYTF. In DNA, the CDR3 is TGTGCCAGCAGAAGGGGGAGCTATGGCTACACCTTC.

The chain carries TRBV7-3 and TRBJ2-3, with 10 bases lining up with TRBD2. Germline V lookup: CDR1 SGHTA, CDR2 FQGTGA. The CDR3 is 18 residues long. J was trimmed by 6 bases and V by 1 base; bases with no gene match: 13. The CDR3: CASSLNPGLAGAGDTQYF. CDR3 coding DNA: TGTGCCAGCAGCTTAAACCCCGGGCTAGCGGGAGCGGGTGATACGCAGTATTTT.

The CDR3 loop reads CASSISWRRDGLAGYNEQFF. DNA for the CDR3: TGTGCCAGTAGTATCTCCTGGAGAAGGGACGGACTAGCGGGGTACAATGAGCAGTTCTTC. The chain couples TRBV19 to TRBJ2-1; 12 bases are shared with TRBD2. The CDR3 loop spans 20 amino acids. The germline V gene encodes CDR1 LNHDA and CDR2 SQIVND (reference sequence). V dropped 3 bases and J dropped 4; count of bases not matched to a gene: 16. Supplemented by reference TRBV19 and TRBJ2-1, the full variable domain reads DGGITQSPKYLFRKEGQNVTLSCEQNLNHDAMYWYRQDPGQGLRLIYYSQIVNDFQKGDIAEGYSVSREKKESFPLTVTSAQKNPTAFYLCASSISWRRDGLAGYNEQFFGPGTRLTVL.

The CDR3 DNA reads TGTGCCAGCAGATTGACAGGGGGCTATGGCTACACCTTC. Translation: CASRLTGGYGYTF. The rearrangement uses TRBV6-1 and TRBJ1-2; 9 nucleotides agree with TRBD1. J was trimmed by 4 bases and V by 6 bases; bases with no gene match: 3. The CDR3 is made up of 13 amino acids. The germline V gene has CDR1 MNHNS and CDR2 SASEGT.

V and J are TRBV5-1 and TRBJ2-1; TRBD2 aligns across 13 bases. V dropped 0 bases and J dropped 7; count of bases not matched to a gene: 13. CDR3 length equals 19 residues. Germline CDR1 is SGHRS and CDR2 is YFSETQ. The CDR3 protein is CASSLAPLGLAGVGNEQFF. DNA for the CDR3: TGCGCCAGCAGCTTGGCCCCCTTAGGACTAGCGGGAGTCGGGAATGAGCAGTTCTTC.

This chain connects TRBV5-4 to TRBJ2-3, with D unclear. Germline values: CDR1 SGHNT, CDR2 YYREEE (reference sequence). The length of the CDR3 is 15 residues. V was clipped by 4 bases and J by 3 bases, with 15 bases between them. Here the CDR3 DNA reads TGTGCCAGCAGCCCCCCTAATCAACTTACAGATACGCAGTATTTT. Protein sequence: CASSPPNQLTDTQYF.

The gene calls are TRBV4-1 and TRBJ2-3; 9 nucleotides match TRBD2. The CDR3 spans 14 residues. Trimming removed 4 bases from V and 2 bases from J; junction bases left unmatched: 1. Germline V CDR1 and CDR2: MGHRA, YSYEKL. The CDR3 nucleotides read TGCGCCAGCAGCCTGGGACTAGCCACAGATACGCAGTATTTT. Amino acids: CASSLGLATDTQYF.

The V call is TRBV27, the J call TRBJ2-2; D not certain. The CDR3 consists of 14 residues. In germline, CDR1 is MNHEY, CDR2 SMNVEV (reference sequence). The V end lost 5 bases, the J end lost 6 bases, and 13 bases lay between the germline ends. CDR3 nucleotides: TGTGCCAGCAGTCTGACAACCTTCCCCGGGGAGCTGTTTTTT. Protein sequence: CASSLTTFPGELFF.

Worth noting for this clone: Distinct nucleotide sequences in the sample also encode this CDR3. The V and J genes are TRBV7-3 and TRBJ2-3; D is unresolved. CDR3 length equals 12 residues. With 5 bases removed from V and 6 bases from J, the gap between germline ends came to 9 bases. Germline CDR1 and CDR2: SGHTA and FQGTGA. The chain's CDR3 is CASSPTGDTQYF. The CDR3 region has the DNA TGTGCCAGCAGCCCGACCGGGGATACGCAGTATTTT.

This rearrangement joins TRBV9 to TRBJ1-1; unclear D gene. The length of the CDR3 is 15 residues. The germline V gene encodes CDR1 SGDLS and CDR2 YYNGEE. Trimming removed 0 bases from V and 7 bases from J, with 16 bases in between. As DNA, the CDR3 is TGTGCCAGCAGCGTAGATGGGCAGAGAGACATTGAAGCTTTCTTT. The encoded protein is CASSVDGQRDIEAFF.

The chain links TRBV11-2 to TRBJ1-4, with unresolved D. Germline assignment: CDR1 SGHAT and CDR2 FQNNGV. The CDR3 has 13 amino acids. V dropped 5 bases and J dropped 7 bases, with 11 bases sitting between them. The CDR3 nucleotides read TGTGCCAGCAGCCGAACGGAGAGTGAAAAACTGTTTTTT. It translates to CASSRTESEKLFF. The variable domain in full, with the rest retrieved from reference TRBV11-2 and TRBJ1-4, is EAGVAQSPRYKIIEKRQSVAFWCNPISGHATLYWYQQILGQGPKLLIQFQNNGVVDDSQLPKDRFSAERLKGVDSTLKIQPAKLEDSAVYLCASSRTESEKLFFGSGTQLSVL.

As for this clone: Relative to the germline gene, one junction end is altered; a read error may explain this. CDR3 DNA sequence: TGTGCTAGCAGCTTAGCTGTCAGGGGGCAAGAGACCCAGTACTTC. This encodes CASSLAVRGQETQYF. The chain links TRBV7-7 to TRBJ2-5, with 7 bases lining up with TRBD1. The CDR3 has 15 amino acids. Looked up from germline, CDR1 is SSHAT and CDR2 is FNYEAQ (reference sequence).

The rearrangement links TRBV19 to TRBJ1-5, with a weak D call TRBD1 (6 bases). Looked up from germline, CDR1 is LNHDA and CDR2 is SQIVND (reference sequence). The germline V and J ends were trimmed by 5 bases and 7 bases, with 21 bases remaining between them. The CDR3 is 16 residues long. The CDR3 DNA sequence: TGTGCCAGTAGTCTCCGGGACACCCTATGGGGGCAGCCCCAGCATTTT. Encoded protein: CASSLRDTLWGQPQHF.

The chain couples TRBV27 to TRBJ1-5; 7 nucleotides align to TRBD1. The V gene's germline CDR1 is MNHEY and CDR2 SMNVEV (reference sequence). V gave up 5 bases and J gave up 1 base; unmatched junction bases: 14. CDR3 size: 18 residues. The CDR3 is CASSPRPPQGISNQPQHF. The CDR3 bases are TGTGCCAGCAGTCCTCGGCCCCCACAGGGGATCAGCAATCAGCCCCAGCATTTT.

The chain joins TRBV10-1 to TRBJ2-7; D possibly corresponds to TRBD2 (6 bases). This CDR3 region has 15 residues. Germline V lookup: CDR1 WNHNN, CDR2 SYGVQD (reference sequence). The ends were cut back, 4 bases at V and 2 bases at J, with 15 bases in the middle. CDR3 coding DNA: TGCGCCAGCAGTGTTGGCGGGGACGATGCCTACGAGCAGTACTTC. Amino acids: CASSVGGDDAYEQYF.

The chain combines TRBV6-5 with TRBJ2-7; D call uncertain. Trimming removed 2 bases from V and 6 bases from J, with 14 bases in between. Germline-derived CDR1 and CDR2 are MNHEY and SVGAGI. CDR3 size: 14 residues. The DNA for the CDR3 is TGTGCCAGCAGTTACCTAGGCCAGAAGGCCGAGCAGTACTTC. It translates to CASSYLGQKAEQYF.

The gene calls are TRBV6-5 and TRBJ1-4; D is ambiguous. The V end was cut by 4 bases, the J end by 0 bases, with 6 bases between. Germline V gene lookup returns CDR1 MNHEY and CDR2 SVGAGI. This CDR3 spans 14 amino acids. The chain's CDR3 is CASSSGATNEKLFF. In nucleotides, the CDR3 is TGTGCCAGCAGTTCGGGAGCAACTAATGAAAAACTGTTTTTT.

V gene TRBV6-5 combines with J gene TRBJ2-7; D is possibly TRBD2 (6 bases). V shed 6 bases and J shed 4 bases, with 16 bases lying between them. Germline V gene data show CDR1 as MNHEY and CDR2 as SVGAGI. The CDR3 sequence is 14 residues long. CDR3 DNA: TGTGCCAGCAGCCCCTGGGGAGGAGGATACGAGCAGTACTTC. Translating it yields CASSPWGGGYEQYF.

V usage is TRBV19 and J usage is TRBJ2-1; TRBD2 is a possible D gene (6 bases). The germline CDR1 and CDR2 sequences are LNHDA and SQIVND (reference sequence). This CDR3 region has 16 residues. The V end lost 5 bases, the J end lost 5 bases, and 19 bases lay between the germline ends. This CDR3 is CASSGRLGQWDNEQFF. In DNA form, the CDR3 reads TGTGCCAGTAGTGGGAGGTTGGGGCAATGGGACAATGAGCAGTTCTTC.

The genes are TRBV2 and TRBJ1-1; maybe TRBD1 (6 bases). The germline gives CDR1 SNHLY, CDR2 FYNNEI. This CDR3 has 15 residues. Trimming took 6 bases from V and 3 from J, leaving 17 bases between them. The CDR3 region is CASRREPGADTEAFF. The CDR3, as DNA: TGTGCCAGCAGGAGAGAGCCAGGGGCGGACACTGAAGCTTTCTTT.

The CDR3 nucleotides read TGTGCCAGCAGCTTTTTACAAATTAGCACAGATACGCAGTATTTT. Protein: CASSFLQISTDTQYF. The chain combines TRBV5-6 with TRBJ2-3; D is undetermined. Trimming removed 2 bases at V and 0 bases at J, with 10 bases between. The CDR3 spans 15 residues. Germline V CDR1 and CDR2: SGHDT, YYEEEE.

The count of this clone is one. This rearrangement joins TRBV12-5 to TRBJ1-1; 8 positions agree with TRBD1. CDR3 length: 14 amino acids. Losses at the gene ends were 6 bases for V and 4 bases for J; bases not matched to a gene: 7. Germline loops: CDR1 LGHNT, CDR2 FRNRAP. CDR3 region: CASGPTGAPTEAFF. Here the CDR3 DNA reads TGTGCTAGTGGACCGACAGGGGCCCCCACTGAAGCTTTCTTT.

This chain joins TRBV15 and TRBJ2-1; TRBD2 matches 9 bases. The CDR3 totals 16 residues. V shed 3 bases and J 7 bases; nucleotides not matched to a gene: 10. CDR1 is LNHNV and CDR2 is YYDKDF in the germline V gene (reference sequence). CDR3 bases: TGTGCCACCAGCAGTGGCGGGGGACTAGCACCGAATGAGCAGTTCTTC. Its protein product is CATSSGGGLAPNEQFF.

The rearrangement uses TRBV28 and TRBJ1-4; no firm D call. V lost 7 bases and J lost 7, with 13 bases in between. This CDR3 has 13 residues. The germline V gene encodes CDR1 MDHEN and CDR2 SYDVKM. CDR3 region: CASTERAPEKLFF. The CDR3 DNA reads as TGTGCCAGCACTGAGCGGGCTCCTGAAAAACTGTTTTTT. Based on the CDR3 plus reference TRBV28 and TRBJ1-4, the full variable domain is DVKVTQSSRYLVKRTGEKVFLECVQDMDHENMFWYRQDPGLGLRLIYFSYDVKMKEKGDIPEGYSVSREKKERFSLILESASTNQTSMYLCASTERAPEKLFFGSGTQLSVL.

The chain is built from TRBV19 and TRBJ2-7; 10 nucleotides line up with TRBD2. Germline-derived CDR1 and CDR2 are LNHDA and SQIVND (reference sequence). CDR3 length: 14 residues. The junction had 6 bases not matched to a gene; V was cut back by 8 bases and J by 2 bases. DNA for the CDR3: TGTGCCAGTGCCCCGGGACTAGCGACCTACGAGCAGTACTTC. It codes for CASAPGLATYEQYF. Combining the CDR3 with reference TRBV19 and TRBJ2-7 gives the whole variable domain DGGITQSPKYLFRKEGQNVTLSCEQNLNHDAMYWYRQDPGQGLRLIYYSQIVNDFQKGDIAEGYSVSREKKESFPLTVTSAQKNPTAFYLCASAPGLATYEQYFGPGTRLTVT.

The chain has TRBV10-3 and TRBJ2-7, with TRBD2 identical over 7 bases. The CDR3 contains 15 residues. Germline V gene sequence: CDR1 ENHRY, CDR2 SYGVKD. V was clipped by 1 base and J by 3 bases; unmatched bases: 6. The CDR3 region has the DNA TGTGCCATCAGTGAGTATCGGGGAGGGGACTACGAGCAGTACTTC. Its protein is CAISEYRGGDYEQYF.

The chain combines TRBV6-6 with TRBJ1-2; 7 nucleotides line up with TRBD1. The CDR3 sequence is 13 residues long. Germline V gene lookup returns CDR1 MNHNY and CDR2 SVGAGI (reference sequence). Trimming cost V 5 bases and J 8 bases; bases outside gene matches: 8. The chain's CDR3 is CASSTRQGGGYTF. The CDR3 bases are TGTGCCAGCAGTACAAGACAGGGTGGCGGCTACACCTTC.